These 28 T cell receptor beta chains share one sample of origin, sequenced in a study of blood T cells in healthy people across ages. Together with a sample-barcoded 5' primer, a J-beta primer mix was included in a second PCR lasting roughly 6 to 12 cycles. Using its own MiXCR run on the 5' RACE reads, TCRdb lists one record per CDR3 protein. The table lists around 1,100,000 distinct CDR3 sequences, 35% to 40% of them singletons. The specimen was blood. Receptors originate from a man younger than 35 in good health.

The genes are TRBV7-2 and TRBJ2-7; the match to TRBD2 covers 7 bases. Germline V gene lookup returns CDR1 SGHTA and CDR2 FQGNSA. The CDR3 is 15 residues long. The V gene end was trimmed by 0 bases and the J gene end by 0 bases; junction bases not matched to a gene: 2. CDR3: CASSLAGDYSYEQYF. The CDR3 DNA is TGTGCCAGCAGCTTAGCGGGGGACTACTCCTACGAGCAGTACTTC.

Only a few counts were recorded for this clonotype. The rearrangement uses TRBV7-9 and TRBJ2-7, with D possibly matching TRBD2 (6 bases). Germline V gene sequence: CDR1 SEHNR, CDR2 FQNEAQ (reference sequence). V was cut by 4 bases and J by 1 base, with 29 bases left in between. The CDR3 consists of 20 residues. This CDR3 is CASSSEPRPFRGDVSYEQYF. The CDR3 DNA reads as TGTGCCAGCAGCTCAGAACCAAGGCCGTTTCGCGGGGACGTGTCCTACGAGCAGTACTTC.

This chain connects TRBV10-3 to TRBJ1-2, with no clear D. Germline V gives CDR1 ENHRY, CDR2 SYGVKD. The V end lost 3 bases, the J end lost 0 bases, and 11 bases lay between the germline ends. CDR3 length equals 15 residues. The CDR3 loop reads CAISDLTSPNYGYTF. The CDR3 DNA is TGTGCCATCAGTGACTTGACCAGCCCTAACTATGGCTACACCTTC.

The chain joins TRBV6-2 or TRBV6-3 to TRBJ2-7; tentatively, D is TRBD2 (5 bases). The CDR3 has 14 residues. The germline V gene encodes CDR1 MNHEY and CDR2 SVGEGT. Trimming stripped 4 bases from V and 7 bases from J, with 17 bases between. CDR3 sequence: CASSSRRAGNEQYF. CDR3 nucleotide sequence: TGTGCCAGCAGTTCTCGGCGGGCTGGTAATGAGCAGTACTTC.

As to this clonotype: The junction shows a germline mismatch at one end, possibly a read error. The DNA of the CDR3 is TGTGCCAGCAGCCCCAGGACAGATAAGTCACCCCTCCACTTT. Translation gives CASSPRTDKSPLHF. This sequence joins TRBV11-1 and TRBJ1-6, with D tentatively TRBD1 (6 bases). Germline-derived CDR1 and CDR2 are SGHAT and FQDESV (reference sequence). This CDR3 contains 14 residues.

This clonotype was observed a handful of times. The gene calls are TRBV20-1 and TRBJ1-2; no clear D. V lost 1 base and J lost 1, with 7 bases in between. Germline lookup yields CDR1 DFQATT and CDR2 SNEGSKA (reference sequence). This CDR3 has 13 amino acids. The CDR3 DNA is TGCAGTGCTAGAGCCGGGGATAACTATGGCTACACCTTC. Amino acid sequence: CSARAGDNYGYTF.

The CDR3 spells CASRPPGRVNTEAFF. The DNA for the CDR3 is TGTGCCAGCAGACCCCCGGGGAGGGTGAACACTGAAGCTTTCTTT. The chain employs TRBV12-3 or TRBV12-4 and TRBJ1-1; the D is unclear. V lost 6 bases, J lost 0 bases, and 14 bases lay in between. The CDR3 has 15 residues.

The rearrangement uses TRBV15 and TRBJ1-6, with no clear D. CDR1 is LNHNV, CDR2 YYDKDF, per germline (reference sequence). Between the trimmed V and J ends, which lost 8 bases and 3 bases, there was a span of 11 bases. This CDR3 region has 14 residues. The CDR3 protein is CATALRNYNSPLHF. CDR3 bases: TGTGCCACCGCTTTGCGAAACTATAATTCACCCCTCCACTTT.

The chain links TRBV4-3 to TRBJ1-5, with D unclear. There are 14 residues in the CDR3. Germline V gene lookup returns CDR1 LGHNA and CDR2 YSLEER. V lost 0 bases, J lost 4 bases, and 7 bases lay in between. CDR3 sequence (DNA): TGCGCCAGCAGCCAAGATACGGTGAATCAGCCCCAGCATTTT. Its protein is CASSQDTVNQPQHF.

The chain has TRBV20-1 and TRBJ1-1; 8 positions agree with TRBD1. This CDR3 region has 16 residues. Germline trimming cut 0 bases from V and 3 bases from J; bases unmatched to any gene: 9. From germline, CDR1 is DFQATT and CDR2 SNEGSKA (reference sequence). The CDR3 is CSARDRGQGADTEAFF. In DNA form, the CDR3 reads TGCAGTGCTAGAGATAGGGGGCAGGGGGCGGACACTGAAGCTTTCTTT.

This rearrangement joins TRBV7-2 to TRBJ2-7; 10 nucleotides align to TRBD2. Germline values: CDR1 SGHTA, CDR2 FQGNSA. J was trimmed by 0 bases and V by 6 bases; bases with no gene match: 11. The CDR3 is 17 residues long. CDR3 protein: CASSSRTSGVTSYEQYF. The CDR3 coding sequence is TGTGCCAGCAGTTCACGTACTAGCGGGGTTACCTCCTACGAGCAGTACTTC.

This clonotype came up a few times. The CDR3 DNA is TGTGCCAGCAGCCAAGACCTGAGGACGGACGATAATGAGCAGTTCTTC. It encodes CASSQDLRTDDNEQFF. The chain is built from TRBV4-2 and TRBJ2-1; D not certain. CDR3 length: 16 amino acids. Germline V gene data show CDR1 as LGHNA and CDR2 as YNFKEQ. Trimming left V 0 bases short and J 7 bases short, with 16 bases between.

This CDR3 reads CASSLGTDKETQYF. CDR3 DNA: TGTGCCAGCAGCTTAGGGACGGATAAAGAGACCCAGTACTTC. This rearrangement joins TRBV7-9 to TRBJ2-5; D remains ambiguous. Trimming pared 1 base from V and 3 bases from J, leaving 9 bases between. The CDR3 extends over 14 amino acids. CDR1 is SEHNR and CDR2 is FQNEAQ in the germline V gene (reference sequence).

V gene TRBV6-6 combines with J gene TRBJ2-7, with D uncertain. CDR1 and CDR2 from the germline V gene are MNHNY and SVGAGI (reference sequence). The V gene lost 2 bases and the J gene lost 3 bases, with 8 bases spanning the gap. The CDR3 runs to 13 residues. CDR3 in DNA: TGTGCCAGCAGTTACGGATTGGGCTACGAGCAGTACTTC. Translation gives CASSYGLGYEQYF.

A few counts support this clonotype. The gene calls are TRBV4-1 and TRBJ2-2; possibly TRBD1 for D (6 bases). Trimming removed 2 bases at V and 5 bases at J, with 9 bases between. The CDR3 is 14 amino acids. Germline V lookup: CDR1 MGHRA, CDR2 YSYEKL. CDR3 region: CASSQTGTTGELFF. As DNA, the CDR3 is TGCGCCAGCAGCCAAACAGGGACAACCGGGGAGCTGTTTTTT.

To note about this clonotype: A junction end diverges from the germline sequence, so it may reflect a read error. The chain combines TRBV30 with TRBJ2-3; D may correspond to TRBD1 or TRBD2 (5 bases each). Germline-derived CDR1 and CDR2 are GTSNPN and SVGIG (reference sequence). This CDR3 has 12 amino acids. Here the CDR3 DNA reads TGTGCCGGGAGTACAGGCGCAGATACGCAGTATTTT. Protein sequence: CAGSTGADTQYF. The whole variable domain, filled in from reference TRBV30 and TRBJ2-3, reads SQTIHQWPATLVQPVGSPLSLECTVEGTSNPNLYWYRQAAGRGLQLLFYSVGIGQISSEVPQNLSASRPQDRQFILSSKKLLLSDSGFYLCAGSTGADTQYFGPGTRLTVL.

With regard to this clonotype: One end of the junction fails to match germline, which may point to a read error. This chain joins TRBV5-1 and TRBJ2-1; 11 bases are a match to TRBD1. The CDR3 runs to 14 residues. Germline CDR1 and CDR2: SGHRS and YFSETQ. The CDR3 region has the DNA TGCGCCGGCAGCGAGAGGACAGGGGGCTTTGAGCAGTTCTTC. It codes for CAGSERTGGFEQFF.

As concerns this clonotype: This sequence may be a read error, since a much larger clone differs from it by one base. This chain joins TRBV7-2 and TRBJ2-4; D perhaps matches TRBD1 (5 bases). Deletions cut 2 bases from V and 13 bases from J, with 15 bases between. The CDR3 is 13 residues long. Germline V gene sequence: CDR1 SGHTA, CDR2 FQGNSA. The DNA of the CDR3 is TGTGCCAGCAGCTTATTACAGGCCTACGGGCAGTACTTC. Encoded protein: CASSLLQAYGQYF.

The sample holds a few counts of this clonotype. This chain joins TRBV9 and TRBJ1-1; 7 nucleotides match TRBD1. J gave up 0 bases and V 3 bases, and 5 bases lay outside the gene matches. There are 15 residues in the CDR3. Germline CDR1 and CDR2: SGDLS and YYNGEE. CDR3 sequence reads: CASSAGDSLNTEAFF. In DNA, the CDR3 is TGTGCCAGCAGCGCGGGGGACAGCTTGAACACTGAAGCTTTCTTT. The full variable domain, in which reference TRBV9 and TRBJ1-1 provide the parts outside the CDR3, is DSGVTQTPKHLITATGQRVTLRCSPRSGDLSVYWYQQSLDQGLQFLIQYYNGEERAKGNILERFSAQQFPDLHSELNLSSLELGDSALYFCASSAGDSLNTEAFFGQGTRLTVV.

The chain joins TRBV12-3 or TRBV12-4 to TRBJ1-2; TRBD1 might be the D (5 bases). The CDR3 length is 13 residues. Deletions cut 8 bases from V and 5 bases from J, with 15 bases between. The CDR3 region is CASRTGTVYGYTF. The CDR3 region has the DNA TGTGCCAGCCGAACCGGGACGGTTTATGGCTACACCTTC.

The rearrangement joins TRBV2 to TRBJ1-1, with 7 bases fitting TRBD1. The V gene end was trimmed by 3 bases and the J gene end by 8 bases; junction bases not matched to a gene: 9. CDR1 is SNHLY and CDR2 is FYNNEI in the germline V gene. The CDR3 length is 14 residues. The CDR3 is CASSEGRGQREAFF. The CDR3 DNA follows: TGTGCCAGCAGTGAGGGGAGGGGACAGAGGGAAGCTTTCTTT.

This chain joins TRBV9 and TRBJ2-1, with a tentative D call TRBD1 (6 bases). Gene TRBJ2-7 matches the end of the DNA better, so the J call may be wrong. Germline CDR1 and CDR2: SGDLS and YYNGEE. CDR3 length: 16 amino acids. For the CDR3, the DNA is TGTGCCAGCAGCTCCTCCCGGGACAACTCCTACAATGAGCAGTACTTC. This gives the protein CASSSSRDNSYNEQYF.

The chain combines TRBV29-1 with TRBJ2-1; TRBD1 aligns across 7 bases. The germline gives CDR1 SQVTM, CDR2 ANQGSEA. The junction had 5 bases not matched to a gene; V was cut back by 7 bases and J by 2 bases. The CDR3 loop spans 13 amino acids. The chain's CDR3 is CSGWGQTYNEQFF. In DNA, the CDR3 is TGCAGCGGATGGGGACAGACCTACAATGAGCAGTTCTTC.

In its sample, this clonotype was seen a few times. The chain carries TRBV9 and TRBJ1-2; 9 bases align to TRBD1. V shed 3 bases and J 4 bases; nucleotides not matched to a gene: 7. Germline V CDR1 and CDR2: SGDLS, YYNGEE. This CDR3 is 15 amino acids long. CDR3 in DNA: TGTGCCAGCAGCGACGGGACAGGGCCCTCCTATGGCTACACCTTC. It is translated as CASSDGTGPSYGYTF.

V and J are TRBV11-1 and TRBJ2-4; the match to TRBD1 covers 8 bases. The J call may be faulty, since TRBJ2-5 better matches the DNA end. CDR3 size: 15 residues. Germline V CDR1 and CDR2: SGHAT, FQDESV (reference sequence). The CDR3 nucleotides are TGTGCCAGCAGCTTCGGTTCCGGGGACAGGGAGACCCAGTACTTC. Amino acids: CASSFGSGDRETQYF.

The chain couples TRBV7-8 to TRBJ2-1; 12 nucleotides align to TRBD2. Germline V gene lookup returns CDR1 SGHVS and CDR2 FQNEAQ. The CDR3 length is 18 residues. V lost 1 base to trimming and J lost 4 bases; unmatched junction nucleotides: 8. CDR3 bases: TGTGCCAGCAGCTTAGGCCGGGCTAGCGGGGGGGATTACAATGAGCAGTTCTTC. This gives the protein CASSLGRASGGDYNEQFF.

V is TRBV27 and J is TRBJ1-5; TRBD1 agrees at 11 bases. Germline V gene lookup returns CDR1 MNHEY and CDR2 SMNVEV (reference sequence). V shed 1 base and J 7 bases; nucleotides not matched to a gene: 12. CDR3 size: 18 residues. The CDR3 coding sequence is TGTGCCAGCAGTTTATTCGGGACAGGGGGATTAGTAAACCAGCCCCAGCATTTT. Its protein is CASSLFGTGGLVNQPQHF.

The CDR3 nucleotides are TGTGCCAGCAGCGGGGGACTAGCGGGCCCTTCTGATACGCAGTATTTT. Translated: CASSGGLAGPSDTQYF. The chain uses TRBV7-9 and TRBJ2-3; the match to TRBD2 covers 12 bases. Unmatched junction bases numbered 9, after V lost 5 bases and J lost 6 bases. Germline CDR1 and CDR2: SEHNR and FQNEAQ (reference sequence). The CDR3 has 16 amino acids.